This T cell receptor (beta chain) was identified in a study of Ad26.COV2.S vaccination and SARS-CoV-2 variants. The protocol was immunoSEQ multiplex PCR, while the TCRdb copy is restricted to in-frame clones and leaves out a portion. The table records about 350,000 clones, 88% of them present only once. Treatment denoted: some 19 received Ad26.COV2.S at low or high dose, single or two shots; roughly five received placebo; per-sample allocation not given. Sampling was done on day 63 after the first vaccine or placebo injection. CDR3 length equals 13 residues. Germline CDR1 reads SGDLS; CDR2 reads YYNGEE. Deletions cut 6 bases from V and 4 bases from J, with 13 bases between.

This TCR was sampled from a person between 18 and 59 years old who received the Ad26.COV2.S COVID-19 vaccine or a placebo. The material sequenced was peripheral blood, taken in a trial of Ad26.COV2.S vaccine versus placebo. This chain uses TRBV9 with TRBJ2-5; D unresolved. This CDR3 is CASNSQLGETQYF. The CDR3 bases are TGTGCCAGCAACAGTCAATTAGGAGAGACCCAGTACTTC.